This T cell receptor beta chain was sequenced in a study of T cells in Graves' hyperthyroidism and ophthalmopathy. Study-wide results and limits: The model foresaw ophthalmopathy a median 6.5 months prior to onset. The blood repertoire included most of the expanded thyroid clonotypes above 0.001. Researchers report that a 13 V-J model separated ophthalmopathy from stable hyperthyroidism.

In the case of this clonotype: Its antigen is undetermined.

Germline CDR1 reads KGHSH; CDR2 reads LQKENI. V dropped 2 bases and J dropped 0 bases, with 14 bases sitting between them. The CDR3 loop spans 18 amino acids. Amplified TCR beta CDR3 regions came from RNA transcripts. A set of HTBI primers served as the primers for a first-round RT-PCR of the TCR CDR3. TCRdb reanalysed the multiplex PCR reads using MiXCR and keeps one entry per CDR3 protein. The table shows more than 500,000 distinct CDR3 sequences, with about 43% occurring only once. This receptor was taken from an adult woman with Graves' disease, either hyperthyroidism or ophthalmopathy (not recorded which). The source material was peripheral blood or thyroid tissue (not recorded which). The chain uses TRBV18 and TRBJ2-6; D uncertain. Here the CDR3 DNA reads TGTGCCAGCTCACCATTGCCACAGACCGACTCTGGGGCCAACGTCCTGACTTTC. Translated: CASSPLPQTDSGANVLTF.